This TCR beta chain comes out of a study of cytomegalovirus exposure and HLA in healthy donors. As for the study in general: The roughly 660 first-cohort repertoires shared a platform with the 120 or so validation repertoires, as reported in a later analysis. Study-level findings and limits: Altogether, around 160 TCR beta chains were recorded as cytomegalovirus-associated. With high specificity and sensitivity, the classifier reportedly diagnosed cytomegalovirus status.

Germline trimming cut 5 bases from V and 6 bases from J; bases unmatched to any gene: 3. Germline V gene data show CDR1 as MNHEY and CDR2 as SVGAGI. The CDR3 extends over 13 amino acids. This clone was counted a single time. Its specificity is not known. Method: immunoSEQ multiplex PCR; TCRdb's copy keeps in-frame clones and lacks some. The table has about 160,000 clones, roughly nine tenths seen once. The V call is TRBV6-5, the J call TRBJ1-5; 8 bases align to TRBD1. The TCR originated in a woman in her thirties in good health and CMV-seronegative. The sample taken for sequencing was PBMCs. The CDR3 DNA reads as TGTGCCAGCAGTCCAGGGGGCATTCAGCCCCAGCATTTT. It encodes CASSPGGIQPQHF.